These T cell receptor beta chains were read from a single sample in a study of OX40 agonist ivuxolimab in advanced cancers. Generated by immunoSEQ multiplex PCR, the TCRdb table keeps only in-frame clones and is missing some. Of some 95,000 clones listed, about 90% are singletons. The sequenced sample was CD4+ or CD8+ T cells sorted from blood, obtained in a trial of the OX40 agonist ivuxolimab. These receptors originate from an adult with an advanced solid tumor such as melanoma, head and neck, liver or kidney cancer. The CDR3 runs from the conserved cysteine through the conserved F or W. D genes are given only for firm matches. Part of the rows lack a size; the others show once, few, many or a class for expanded clones.

cdr3_nt	cdr3_aa	v_call	j_call	d_call	clone_size
TGTGCCAGCAGCTTAGTCCCTGTGACCAACAATGAGCAGTTCTTC	CASSLVPVTNNEQFF	TRBV7-2	TRBJ2-1	NA	NA
TGCGCCAGCAGCTTTCGACAGGGCGATGGCTACACCTTC	CASSFRQGDGYTF	TRBV5-1	TRBJ1-2	TRBD1	NA
TGCAGCGTTTCGCGGGGGGACAGGGGGAAGACCCAGTACTTC	CSVSRGDRGKTQYF	TRBV29-1	TRBJ2-5	TRBD1	NA
TGTGCCAGCACCCAGACAGGGACCACAGATACGCAGTATTTT	CASTQTGTTDTQYF	TRBV6-1	TRBJ2-3	TRBD1	once
TGTGCCAGCAGCTCACAGTGGGGCACTGAAGCTTTCTTT	CASSSQWGTEAFF	TRBV7-3	TRBJ1-1	NA	NA
TGCGCCAGCAGTCAATATGGGGAGGGTGGCTACACCTTC	CASSQYGEGGYTF	TRBV5-1	TRBJ1-2	NA	NA
TGTGCCACCAGCAGAGCGGACTCACTCAAGGAGACCCAGTACTTC	CATSRADSLKETQYF	TRBV15	TRBJ2-5	NA	once
TGTGCCAGCAGTGAAGCCGGGGGGACTTATGGCTACACCTTC	CASSEAGGTYGYTF	TRBV6-1	TRBJ1-2	NA	NA
TGTGCCTGGAGTCCCGCGACAGGGGGCTTGACAGATACGCAGTATTTT	CAWSPATGGLTDTQYF	TRBV30	TRBJ2-3	TRBD1	NA
TGTGCCAGCAGCGAAGTTCGTACAGACGGCCCTGGAAACACCATATATTTT	CASSEVRTDGPGNTIYF	TRBV14	TRBJ1-3	NA	NA
TGTGCCAGTAGTATAGTTGCTAAGACCGAGCAGTACTTC	CASSIVAKTEQYF	TRBV19	TRBJ2-7	NA	NA
TGTGCCAGCACCTCCCTGGGACACCTGAATGAGCAGTTCTTC	CASTSLGHLNEQFF	TRBV13	TRBJ2-1	NA	NA
TGTGCCAGCAGACAGGCCGCCTACGAGCAGTACTTC	CASRQAAYEQYF	TRBV2	TRBJ2-7	NA	NA
TGTGCCAGCAGCTTGGCCCGACAGGGGACAATAGTAGATACGCAGTATTTT	CASSLARQGTIVDTQYF	TRBV5-6	TRBJ2-3	TRBD1	NA
TGCGCCAGCAGCCAGGTAGCGGGAGGTATCGACGAGCAGTACTTC	CASSQVAGGIDEQYF	TRBV4-1	TRBJ2-7	TRBD2	NA
TGTGCCAGCAGTGGTTCAGGGGCTGGCTACACCTTC	CASSGSGAGYTF	TRBV6-5	TRBJ1-2	NA	NA
TGTGCCAGCAGCTTCAACAATCAGCCCCAGCATTTT	CASSFNNQPQHF	TRBV7-2	TRBJ1-5	NA	NA
TGTGCCAGCAGCTTGTTACTAGCGGGGGGCCTGAATACGCAGTATTTT	CASSLLLAGGLNTQYF	TRBV5-8	TRBJ2-3	TRBD2	NA
TGTGCCAGCAGCGTAGGCCCCGGCTCTGAAGCTTTCTTT	CASSVGPGSEAFF	TRBV9	TRBJ1-1	NA	NA
TGTGCCAGCAGTTACGCCGGCAGGGGGAAGCAAGAGACCCAGTACTTC	CASSYAGRGKQETQYF	TRBV6-5	TRBJ2-5	TRBD1	NA
TGTGCCAGCAGGACCTCCCAAGTTGGAAAACAGCCCCAGCATTTT	CASRTSQVGKQPQHF	TRBV2	TRBJ1-5	NA	few
TGTGCCAGCAGCGGGGGACTAGCGGGAGTTATAGATACGCAGTATTTT	CASSGGLAGVIDTQYF	TRBV9	TRBJ2-3	TRBD2	NA
TGTGCCACCAGCAGAGGATCTAGGGGTGAAAAACTGTTTTTT	CATSRGSRGEKLFF	TRBV15	TRBJ1-4	NA	once
TGTGCTAGTGGTTTGGATCGGGACAGGGGCACTGAAGCTTTCTTT	CASGLDRDRGTEAFF	TRBV12-5	TRBJ1-1	TRBD1	NA
TGTGCCAGCAGCTTGACAGAGATAAAAGCCCCTTACAATGAGCAGTTCTTC	CASSLTEIKAPYNEQFF	TRBV5-5	TRBJ2-1	NA	NA
TGTGCCACCCGGACAACCTCTAGCACAGATACGCAGTATTTT	CATRTTSSTDTQYF	TRBV6-5	TRBJ2-3	NA	once
TGTGCCAGCAGTCCCTATGCGCCACCTACGGGTTCGCAGTATTTT	CASSPYAPPTGSQYF	TRBV11-3	TRBJ2-3	NA	NA
TGTGCCAGCAGTTCCCCATCGACAGGGGCTAACTATGGCTACACCTTC	CASSSPSTGANYGYTF	TRBV27	TRBJ1-2	TRBD1	NA
TGCAGCGTTGAGGGGGGCGCGGGGACCCAGTACTTC	CSVEGGAGTQYF	TRBV29-1	TRBJ2-5	NA	NA
TGCGCCAGCTCTGAGAGGGGGTCCGAGCAGTACTTC	CASSERGSEQYF	TRBV5-1	TRBJ2-7	NA	NA
TGTGCCAGCAGCTTCGGAGGGGAAAGTGTTGGCTACACCTTC	CASSFGGESVGYTF	TRBV7-2	TRBJ1-2	NA	NA
TGCGCCAGCAGCTTGTTACAGACAGGTGGCTACACCTTC	CASSLLQTGGYTF	TRBV5-1	TRBJ1-2	NA	NA
TGTGCCAGTAGTATAGAGGGACAACGGTACCAAGAGACCCAGTACTTC	CASSIEGQRYQETQYF	TRBV19	TRBJ2-5	NA	NA
TGTGCCAGCTCACCCGCCCAGGGGGCCGGCACTGAAGCTTTCTTT	CASSPAQGAGTEAFF	TRBV18	TRBJ1-1	TRBD1	once
TGTGCCAGCAGTCCACAGGGGACGGGCACTGAAGCTTTCTTT	CASSPQGTGTEAFF	TRBV2	TRBJ1-1	TRBD1	NA
TGTGCCAGCAGTCACGCTGGGGCGGAGTCCGAGCAGTACTTC	CASSHAGAESEQYF	TRBV11-2	TRBJ2-7	NA	NA
TGCGCCAGCAGCTTGGAAGGGGTTCCGGTCTATGGCTACACCTTC	CASSLEGVPVYGYTF	TRBV5-1	TRBJ1-2	NA	NA
TGTGCCAGCAGTGACTCCACAGTGCGGCTGAACACTGAAGCTTTCTTT	CASSDSTVRLNTEAFF	TRBV6-4	TRBJ1-1	NA	NA
TGTGCCAGCAGTGTCCCTGAGACAGATACGCAGTATTTT	CASSVPETDTQYF	TRBV6-1	TRBJ2-3	NA	NA
TGTGCCAGCAGCCGGACAGGGGTCTCCTACGAGCAGTACTTC	CASSRTGVSYEQYF	TRBV6-5	TRBJ2-7	TRBD1	NA
TGTGCCAGCAGTACTGCGGATCATCAGCCCCAGCATTTT	CASSTADHQPQHF	TRBV6-5	TRBJ1-5	NA	NA
TGTGCCAGCAGCCCGGGACGGGCAACTAATGAAAAACTGTTTTTT	CASSPGRATNEKLFF	TRBV7-3	TRBJ1-4	NA	few